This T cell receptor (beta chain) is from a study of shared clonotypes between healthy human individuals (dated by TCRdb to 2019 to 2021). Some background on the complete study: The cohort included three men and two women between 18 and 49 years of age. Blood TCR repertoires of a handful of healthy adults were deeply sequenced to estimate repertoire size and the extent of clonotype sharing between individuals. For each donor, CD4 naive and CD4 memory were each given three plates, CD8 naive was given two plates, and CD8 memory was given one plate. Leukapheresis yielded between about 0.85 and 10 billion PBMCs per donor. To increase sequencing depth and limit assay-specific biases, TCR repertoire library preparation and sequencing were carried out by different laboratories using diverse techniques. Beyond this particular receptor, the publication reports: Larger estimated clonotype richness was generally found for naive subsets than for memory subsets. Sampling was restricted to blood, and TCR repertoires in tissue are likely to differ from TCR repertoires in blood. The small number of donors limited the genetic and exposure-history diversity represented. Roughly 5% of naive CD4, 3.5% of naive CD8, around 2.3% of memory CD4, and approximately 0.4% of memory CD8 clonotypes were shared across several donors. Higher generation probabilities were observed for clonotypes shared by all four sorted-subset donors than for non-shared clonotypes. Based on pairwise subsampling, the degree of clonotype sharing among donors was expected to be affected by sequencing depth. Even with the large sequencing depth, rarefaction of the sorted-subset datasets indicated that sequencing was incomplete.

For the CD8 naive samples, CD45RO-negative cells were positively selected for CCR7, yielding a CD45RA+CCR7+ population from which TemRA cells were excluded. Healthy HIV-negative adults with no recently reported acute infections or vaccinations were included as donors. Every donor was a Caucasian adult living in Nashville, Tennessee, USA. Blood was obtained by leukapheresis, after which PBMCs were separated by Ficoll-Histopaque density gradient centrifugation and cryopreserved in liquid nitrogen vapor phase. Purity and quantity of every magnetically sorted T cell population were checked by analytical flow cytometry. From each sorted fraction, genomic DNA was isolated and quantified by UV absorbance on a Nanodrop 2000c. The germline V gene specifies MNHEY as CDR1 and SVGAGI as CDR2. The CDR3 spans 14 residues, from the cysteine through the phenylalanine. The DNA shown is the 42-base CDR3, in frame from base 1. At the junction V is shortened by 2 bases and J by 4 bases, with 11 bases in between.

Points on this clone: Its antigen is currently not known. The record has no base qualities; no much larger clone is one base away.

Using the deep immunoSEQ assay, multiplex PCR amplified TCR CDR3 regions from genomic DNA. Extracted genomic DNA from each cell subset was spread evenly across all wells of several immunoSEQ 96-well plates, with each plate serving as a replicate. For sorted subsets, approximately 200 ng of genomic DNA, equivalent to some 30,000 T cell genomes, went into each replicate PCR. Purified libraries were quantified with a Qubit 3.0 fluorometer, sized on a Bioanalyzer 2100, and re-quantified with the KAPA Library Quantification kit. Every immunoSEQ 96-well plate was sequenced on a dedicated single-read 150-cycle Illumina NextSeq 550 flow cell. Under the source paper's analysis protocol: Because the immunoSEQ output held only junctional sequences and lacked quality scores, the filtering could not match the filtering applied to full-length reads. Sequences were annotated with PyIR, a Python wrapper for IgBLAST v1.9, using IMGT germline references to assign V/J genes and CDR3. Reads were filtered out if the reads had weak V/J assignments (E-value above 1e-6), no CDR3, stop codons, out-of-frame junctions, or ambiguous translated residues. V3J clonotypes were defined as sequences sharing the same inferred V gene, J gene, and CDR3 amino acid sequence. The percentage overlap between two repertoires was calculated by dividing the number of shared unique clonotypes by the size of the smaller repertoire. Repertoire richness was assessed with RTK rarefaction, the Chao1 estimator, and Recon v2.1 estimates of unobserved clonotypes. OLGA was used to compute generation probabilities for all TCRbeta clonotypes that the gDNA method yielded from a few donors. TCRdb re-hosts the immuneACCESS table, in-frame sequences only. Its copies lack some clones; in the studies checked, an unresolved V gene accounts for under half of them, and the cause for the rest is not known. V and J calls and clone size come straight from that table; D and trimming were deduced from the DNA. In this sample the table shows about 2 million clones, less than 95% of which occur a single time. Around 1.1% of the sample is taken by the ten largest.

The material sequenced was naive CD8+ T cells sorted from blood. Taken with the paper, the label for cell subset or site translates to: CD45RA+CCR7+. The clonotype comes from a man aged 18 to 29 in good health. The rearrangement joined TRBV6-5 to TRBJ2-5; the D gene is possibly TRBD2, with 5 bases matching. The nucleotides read TGTGCCAGCAGTTACATCGGAAGCGGAGAGACCCAGTACTTC. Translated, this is CASSYIGSGETQYF.